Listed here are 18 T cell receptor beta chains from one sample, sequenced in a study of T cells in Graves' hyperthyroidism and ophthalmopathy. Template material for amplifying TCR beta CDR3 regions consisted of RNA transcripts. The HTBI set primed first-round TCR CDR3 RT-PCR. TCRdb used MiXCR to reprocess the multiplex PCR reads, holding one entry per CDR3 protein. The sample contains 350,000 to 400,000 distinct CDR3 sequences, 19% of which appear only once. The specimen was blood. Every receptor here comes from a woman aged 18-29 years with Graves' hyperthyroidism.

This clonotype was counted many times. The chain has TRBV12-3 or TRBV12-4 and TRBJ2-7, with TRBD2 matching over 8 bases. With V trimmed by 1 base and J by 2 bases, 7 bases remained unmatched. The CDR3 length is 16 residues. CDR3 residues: CASSLGPGLVTYEQYF. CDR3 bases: TGTGCCAGCAGTTTAGGGCCGGGACTAGTCACCTACGAGCAGTACTTC.

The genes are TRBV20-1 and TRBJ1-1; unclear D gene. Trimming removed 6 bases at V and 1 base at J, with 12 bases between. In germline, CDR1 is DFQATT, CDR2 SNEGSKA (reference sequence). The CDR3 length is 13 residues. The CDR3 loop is CSAPISQNTEAFF. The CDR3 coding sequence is TGCAGTGCCCCCATCAGTCAGAACACTGAAGCTTTCTTT.

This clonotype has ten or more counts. CDR3 nucleotide sequence: TGTGCCAGCAGCGGGAGGGACATACCGAATCAGCCCCAGCATTTT. Protein sequence: CASSGRDIPNQPQHF. The V and J genes are TRBV9 and TRBJ1-5, with D perhaps TRBD1 (6 bases). CDR1 is SGDLS and CDR2 is YYNGEE in the germline V gene. V was trimmed by 3 bases and J by 4 bases, leaving 14 bases between them. The CDR3 extends over 15 amino acids. The variable domain in full, completed from reference TRBV9 and TRBJ1-5, reads DSGVTQTPKHLITATGQRVTLRCSPRSGDLSVYWYQQSLDQGLQFLIQYYNGEERAKGNILERFSAQQFPDLHSELNLSSLELGDSALYFCASSGRDIPNQPQHFGDGTRLSIL.

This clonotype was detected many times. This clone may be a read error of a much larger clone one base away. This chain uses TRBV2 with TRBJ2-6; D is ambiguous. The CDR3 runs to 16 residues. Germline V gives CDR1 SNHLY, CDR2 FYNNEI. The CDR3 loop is CASRPSRTPGTNVLTF. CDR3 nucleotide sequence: TGTGCCAGCCGGCCCAGTAGGACCCCTGGGACCAACGTCCTGACTTTC.

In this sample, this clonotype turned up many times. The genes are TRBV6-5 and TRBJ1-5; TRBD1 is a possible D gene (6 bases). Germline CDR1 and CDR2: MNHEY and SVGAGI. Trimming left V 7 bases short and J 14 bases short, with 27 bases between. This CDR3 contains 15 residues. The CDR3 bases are TGTGCCAGCAATCCTAGGCAGGGGCCAAGGACATTCAAGCATTTT. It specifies CASNPRQGPRTFKHF.

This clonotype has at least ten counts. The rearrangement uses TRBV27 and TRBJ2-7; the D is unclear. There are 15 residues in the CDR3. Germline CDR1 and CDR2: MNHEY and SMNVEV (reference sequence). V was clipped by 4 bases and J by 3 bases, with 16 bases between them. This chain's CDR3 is CASSSIGQLYYEQYF. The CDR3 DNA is TGTGCCAGCAGTTCCATTGGGCAGCTATACTACGAGCAGTACTTC.

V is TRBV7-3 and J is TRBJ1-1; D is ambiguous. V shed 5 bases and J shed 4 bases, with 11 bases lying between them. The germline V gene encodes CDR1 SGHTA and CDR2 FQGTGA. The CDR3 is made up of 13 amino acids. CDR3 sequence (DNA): TGTGCCAGCAGCAGAATGGGGATCACTGAAGCTTTCTTT. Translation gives CASSRMGITEAFF. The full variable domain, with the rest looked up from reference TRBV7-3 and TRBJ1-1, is GAGVSQTPSNKVTEKGKYVELRCDPISGHTALYWYRQSLGQGPEFLIYFQGTGAADDSGLPNDRFFAVRPEGSVSTLKIQRTERGDSAVYLCASSRMGITEAFFGQGTRLTVV.

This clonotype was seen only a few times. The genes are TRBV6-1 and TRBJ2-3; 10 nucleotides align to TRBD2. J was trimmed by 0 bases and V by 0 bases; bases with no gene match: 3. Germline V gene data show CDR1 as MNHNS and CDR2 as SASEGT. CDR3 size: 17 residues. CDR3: CASSEASGGPSTDTQYF. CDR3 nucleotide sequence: TGTGCCAGCAGTGAAGCTAGCGGGGGGCCTAGCACAGATACGCAGTATTTT.

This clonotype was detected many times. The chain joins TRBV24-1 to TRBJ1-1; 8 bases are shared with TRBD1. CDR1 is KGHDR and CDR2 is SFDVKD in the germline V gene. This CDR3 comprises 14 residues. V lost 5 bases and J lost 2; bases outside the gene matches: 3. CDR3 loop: CATSAAGGNTEAFF. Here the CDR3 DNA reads TGTGCCACCAGTGCTGCAGGGGGCAACACTGAAGCTTTCTTT.

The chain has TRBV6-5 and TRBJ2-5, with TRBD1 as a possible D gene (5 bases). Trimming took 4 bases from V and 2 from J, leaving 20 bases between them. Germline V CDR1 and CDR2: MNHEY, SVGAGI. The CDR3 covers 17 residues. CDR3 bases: TGTGCCAGCAGTTGGGGCGGTATTGCGGAATTACAAGAGACCCAGTACTTC. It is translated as CASSWGGIAELQETQYF.

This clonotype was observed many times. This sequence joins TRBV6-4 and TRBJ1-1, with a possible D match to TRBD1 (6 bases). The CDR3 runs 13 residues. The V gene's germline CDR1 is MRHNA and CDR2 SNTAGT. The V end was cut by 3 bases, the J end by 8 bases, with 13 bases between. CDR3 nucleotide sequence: TGTGCCAGCAGTGAAACGGTGGGGGGCGAAGCTTTCTTT. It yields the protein CASSETVGGEAFF.

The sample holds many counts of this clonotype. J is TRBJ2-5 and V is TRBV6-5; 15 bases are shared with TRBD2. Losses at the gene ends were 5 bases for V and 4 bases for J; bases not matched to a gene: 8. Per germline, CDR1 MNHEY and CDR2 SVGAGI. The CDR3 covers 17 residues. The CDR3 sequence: CASSPRTSGGAGETQYF. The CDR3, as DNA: TGTGCCAGCAGTCCACGGACTAGCGGGGGGGCGGGAGAGACCCAGTACTTC.

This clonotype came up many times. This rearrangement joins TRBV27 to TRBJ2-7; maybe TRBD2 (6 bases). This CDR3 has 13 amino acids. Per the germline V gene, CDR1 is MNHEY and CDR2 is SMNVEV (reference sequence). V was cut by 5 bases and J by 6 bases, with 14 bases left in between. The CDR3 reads CASSHLGGAEQYF. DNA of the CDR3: TGTGCCAGCAGTCACCTGGGGGGTGCCGAGCAGTACTTC.

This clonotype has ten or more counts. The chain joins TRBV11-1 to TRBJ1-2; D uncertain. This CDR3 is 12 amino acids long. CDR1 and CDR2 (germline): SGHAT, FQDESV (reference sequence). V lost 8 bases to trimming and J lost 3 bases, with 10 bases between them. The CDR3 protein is CASLTEDYGYTF. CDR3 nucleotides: TGTGCCAGCCTGACTGAAGACTATGGCTACACCTTC.

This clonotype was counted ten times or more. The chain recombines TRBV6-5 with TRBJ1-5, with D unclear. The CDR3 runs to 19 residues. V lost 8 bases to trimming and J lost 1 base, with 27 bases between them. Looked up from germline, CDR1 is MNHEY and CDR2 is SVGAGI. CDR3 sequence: CASFRTGYSHRRSNQPQHF. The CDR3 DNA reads TGTGCCAGCTTCCGGACGGGATATTCGCACCGACGGAGCAATCAGCCCCAGCATTTT.

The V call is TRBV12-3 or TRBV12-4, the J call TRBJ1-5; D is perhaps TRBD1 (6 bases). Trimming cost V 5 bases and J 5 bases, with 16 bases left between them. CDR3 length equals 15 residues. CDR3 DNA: TGTGCCAGCAGTCTATCAACAGGGTCCGATCAGCCCCAGCATTTT. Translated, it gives CASSLSTGSDQPQHF.

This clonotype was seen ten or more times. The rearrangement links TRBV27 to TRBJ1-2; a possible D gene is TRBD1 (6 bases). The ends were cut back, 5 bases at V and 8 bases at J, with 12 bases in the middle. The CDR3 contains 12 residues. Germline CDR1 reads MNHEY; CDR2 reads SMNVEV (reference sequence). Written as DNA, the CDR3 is TGTGCCAGCAGTATGGCAGGGGTCGGCTACACCTTC. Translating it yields CASSMAGVGYTF.

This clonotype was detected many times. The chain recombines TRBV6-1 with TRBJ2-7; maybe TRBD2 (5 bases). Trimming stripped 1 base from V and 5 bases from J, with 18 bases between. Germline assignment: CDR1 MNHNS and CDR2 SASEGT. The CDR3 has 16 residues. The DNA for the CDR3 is TGTGCCAGCAGTGAAGTGCCGTCCGGGATCTTCCACGAGCAGTACTTC. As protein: CASSEVPSGIFHEQYF.